This paragraph covers one TCR beta chain sequence. Germline CDR1 reads MNHNS; CDR2 reads SASEGT. The CDR3 length is 15 residues. V gave up 1 base and J gave up 3 bases, with 10 bases separating them. As every portion of the isolated RNA was reverse transcribed, the sequencing read expressed TCRB transcripts. This table comes from immunoSEQ multiplex PCR, and its TCRdb copy is limited to in-frame clones, with some not included. Here the sample spans 200,000 to 250,000 clones, over 9.5% being singletons. CD45RO/CCR7/CD25/CD127/CD95/CD27 separated CD4+ naive, central memory, regulatory and stem cell-like memory cells by sorting. The sample comes from a study of beta chain features in type 1 diabetes.

This receptor was obtained from a woman aged 18-29 years in good health. J is TRBJ1-3 and V is TRBV6-1; TRBD1 is a possible D gene (6 bases). The sequenced material came from naive CD4+ T cells from blood. The CDR3 DNA follows: TGTGCCAGCAGTGAAGGAGGGGGTGATGGAAACACCATATATTTT. Protein: CASSEGGGDGNTIYF.